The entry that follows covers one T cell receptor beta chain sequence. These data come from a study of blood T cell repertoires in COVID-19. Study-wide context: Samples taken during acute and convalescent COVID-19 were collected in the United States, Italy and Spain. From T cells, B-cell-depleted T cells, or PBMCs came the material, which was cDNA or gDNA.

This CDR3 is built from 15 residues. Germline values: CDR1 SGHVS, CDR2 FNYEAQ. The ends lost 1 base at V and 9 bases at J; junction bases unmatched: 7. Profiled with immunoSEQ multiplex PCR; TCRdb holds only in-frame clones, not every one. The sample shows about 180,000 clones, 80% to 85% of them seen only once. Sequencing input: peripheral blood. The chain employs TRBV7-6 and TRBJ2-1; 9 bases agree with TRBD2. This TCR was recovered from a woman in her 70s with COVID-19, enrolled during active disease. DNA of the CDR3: TGTGCCAGCAGCTTAGATGGTAGCGGGAGAACTGAGCAGTTCTTC. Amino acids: CASSLDGSGRTEQFF.